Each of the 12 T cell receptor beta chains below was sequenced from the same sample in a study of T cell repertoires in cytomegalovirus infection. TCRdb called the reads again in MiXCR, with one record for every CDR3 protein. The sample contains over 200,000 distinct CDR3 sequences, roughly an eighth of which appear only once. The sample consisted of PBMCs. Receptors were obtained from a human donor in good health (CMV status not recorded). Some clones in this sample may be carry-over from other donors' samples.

The CDR3 protein is CASNRSPTDTQYF. CDR3 coding DNA: TGTGCCAGCAACAGGTCCCCCACAGATACGCAGTATTTT. The chain has TRBV2 and TRBJ2-3; a weak D match, TRBD1 (5 bases). The CDR3 covers 13 residues. The germline V gene has CDR1 SNHLY and CDR2 FYNNEI. The V gene lost 7 bases and the J gene lost 2 bases, with 10 bases spanning the gap.

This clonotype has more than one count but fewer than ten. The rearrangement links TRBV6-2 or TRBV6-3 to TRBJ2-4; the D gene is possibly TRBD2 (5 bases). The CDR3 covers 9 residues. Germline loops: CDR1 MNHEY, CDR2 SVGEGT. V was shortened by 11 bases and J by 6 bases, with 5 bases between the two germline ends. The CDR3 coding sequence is TGTGCCGGGAGAAACATTCAGTACTTC. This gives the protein CAGRNIQYF.

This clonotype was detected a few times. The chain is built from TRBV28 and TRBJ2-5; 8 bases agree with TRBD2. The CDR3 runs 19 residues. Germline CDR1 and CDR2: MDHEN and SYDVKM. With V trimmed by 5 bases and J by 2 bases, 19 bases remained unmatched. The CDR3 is CASSLPGLGPGGPQETQYF. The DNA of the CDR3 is TGTGCCAGCAGTCTGCCGGGACTAGGCCCCGGCGGCCCACAAGAGACCCAGTACTTC. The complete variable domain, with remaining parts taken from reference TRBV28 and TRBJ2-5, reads DVKVTQSSRYLVKRTGEKVFLECVQDMDHENMFWYRQDPGLGLRLIYFSYDVKMKEKGDIPEGYSVSREKKERFSLILESASTNQTSMYLCASSLPGLGPGGPQETQYFGPGTRLLVL.

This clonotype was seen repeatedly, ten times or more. CDR3 DNA: TGTGCCAGCAGCTTAGTACGGGGCCTTAGCTCCTACAATGAGCAGTTCTTC. Its translation is CASSLVRGLSSYNEQFF. The J gene is TRBJ2-1, the V gene TRBV7-9; D may match TRBD1 or TRBD2 (5 bases each). Looked up from germline, CDR1 is SEHNR and CDR2 is FQNEAQ (reference sequence). The CDR3 runs 17 residues. The ends were cut back, 1 base at V and 0 bases at J, with 13 bases in the middle.

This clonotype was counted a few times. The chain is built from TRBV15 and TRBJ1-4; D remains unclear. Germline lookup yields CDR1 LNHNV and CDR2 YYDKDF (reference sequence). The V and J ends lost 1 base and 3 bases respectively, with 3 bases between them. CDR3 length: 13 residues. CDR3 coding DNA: TGTGCCACCAGCAGAGGGTCTAATGAAAAACTGTTTTTT. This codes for CATSRGSNEKLFF.

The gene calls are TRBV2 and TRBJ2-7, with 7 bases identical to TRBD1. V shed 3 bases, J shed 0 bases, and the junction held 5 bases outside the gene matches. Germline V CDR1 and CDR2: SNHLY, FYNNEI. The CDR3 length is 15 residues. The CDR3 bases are TGTGCCAGCAGTGACGCAGGGGGAAGCTCCTACGAGCAGTACTTC. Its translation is CASSDAGGSSYEQYF.

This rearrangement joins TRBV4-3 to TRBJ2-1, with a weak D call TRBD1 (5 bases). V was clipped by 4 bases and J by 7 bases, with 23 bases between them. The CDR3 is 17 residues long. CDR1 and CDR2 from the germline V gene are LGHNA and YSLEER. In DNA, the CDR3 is TGCGCCAGCAGCCCCCGCCCGGACAACCAACGTGGTAATGAGCAGTTCTTC. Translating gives CASSPRPDNQRGNEQFF.

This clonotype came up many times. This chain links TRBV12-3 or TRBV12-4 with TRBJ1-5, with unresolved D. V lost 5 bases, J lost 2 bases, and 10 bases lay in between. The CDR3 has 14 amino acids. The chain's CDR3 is CASSATSRNQPQHF. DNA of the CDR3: TGTGCCAGCAGTGCGACATCTCGCAATCAGCCCCAGCATTTT.

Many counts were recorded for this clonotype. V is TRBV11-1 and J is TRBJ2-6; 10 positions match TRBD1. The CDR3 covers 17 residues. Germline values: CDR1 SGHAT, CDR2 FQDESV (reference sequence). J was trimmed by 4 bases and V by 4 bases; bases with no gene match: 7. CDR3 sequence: CASSWGQGKTGANVLTF. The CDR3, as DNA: TGTGCCAGCAGCTGGGGACAGGGGAAGACCGGGGCCAACGTCCTGACTTTC.

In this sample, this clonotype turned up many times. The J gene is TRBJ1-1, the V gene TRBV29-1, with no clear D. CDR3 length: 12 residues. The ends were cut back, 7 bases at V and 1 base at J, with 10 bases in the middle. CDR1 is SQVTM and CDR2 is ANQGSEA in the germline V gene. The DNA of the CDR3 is TGCAGCGCCCGAACAGCGAACACTGAAGCTTTCTTT. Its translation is CSARTANTEAFF.

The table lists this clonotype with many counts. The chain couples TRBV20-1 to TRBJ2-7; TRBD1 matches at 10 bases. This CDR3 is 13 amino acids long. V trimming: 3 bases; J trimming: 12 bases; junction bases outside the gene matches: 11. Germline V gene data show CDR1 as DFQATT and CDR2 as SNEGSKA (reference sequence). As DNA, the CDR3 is TGCAGTGCTAGGGGAACCGGGACAGGGGTACTGTACTTC. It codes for CSARGTGTGVLYF.

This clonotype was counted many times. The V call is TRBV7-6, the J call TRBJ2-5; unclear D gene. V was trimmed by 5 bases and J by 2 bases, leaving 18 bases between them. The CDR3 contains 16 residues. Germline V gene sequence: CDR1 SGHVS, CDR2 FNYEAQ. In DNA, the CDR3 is TGTGCCAGCAGCCTTGGACGGACCGATCCTCAAGAGACCCAGTACTTC. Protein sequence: CASSLGRTDPQETQYF. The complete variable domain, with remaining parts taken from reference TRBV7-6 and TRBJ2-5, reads GAGVSQSPRYKVTKRGQDVALRCDPISGHVSLYWYRQALGQGPEFLTYFNYEAQQDKSGLPNDRFSAERPEGSISTLTIQRTEQRDSAMYRCASSLGRTDPQETQYFGPGTRLLVL.